The present entry profiles one T cell receptor (beta chain) with its context. Its antigen is not identified. This sample was included in a study of shared clonotypes between healthy human individuals. Study details: The cohort comprised two women and a few men. Their ages spanned 18 to 49 years. Regarding the study as a whole: Clonotype sharing among donors likely depends on sequencing depth.

This CDR3 contains 18 residues. Germline-derived CDR1 and CDR2 are LGHNA and YNFKEQ. V trimming: 3 bases; J trimming: 4 bases; junction bases outside the gene matches: 15. Data came from immunoSEQ multiplex PCR; TCRdb stores just in-frame clones and leaves some out. This table has about 1 million clones, about 70% appearing once. The source material was memory CD4+ T cells sorted from blood. Sample subset: CD45RA-negative fraction. The clonotype originates from a man aged 18 to 30 in good health. This chain uses TRBV4-2 with TRBJ2-3; 8 positions match TRBD2. Written as DNA, the CDR3 is TGTGCCAGCAGCCAGAAGGGATTAACGGGGGGGCGGGCAGATACGCAGTATTTT. It translates to CASSQKGLTGGRADTQYF.